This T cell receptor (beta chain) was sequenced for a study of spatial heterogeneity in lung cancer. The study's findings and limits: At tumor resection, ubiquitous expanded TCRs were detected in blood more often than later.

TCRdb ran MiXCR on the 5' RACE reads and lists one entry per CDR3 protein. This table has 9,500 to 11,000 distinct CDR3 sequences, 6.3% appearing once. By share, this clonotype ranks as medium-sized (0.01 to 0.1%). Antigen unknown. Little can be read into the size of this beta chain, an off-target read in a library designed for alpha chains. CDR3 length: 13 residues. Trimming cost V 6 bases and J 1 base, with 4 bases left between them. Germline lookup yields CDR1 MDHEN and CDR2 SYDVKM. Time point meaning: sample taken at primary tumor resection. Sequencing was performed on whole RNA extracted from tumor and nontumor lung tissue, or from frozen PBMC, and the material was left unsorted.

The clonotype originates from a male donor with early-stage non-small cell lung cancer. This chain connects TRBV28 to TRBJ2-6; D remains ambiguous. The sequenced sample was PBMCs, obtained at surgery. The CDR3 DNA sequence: TGTGCCAGCAGGCAATCTGGGGCCAACGTCCTGACTTTC. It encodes CASRQSGANVLTF.